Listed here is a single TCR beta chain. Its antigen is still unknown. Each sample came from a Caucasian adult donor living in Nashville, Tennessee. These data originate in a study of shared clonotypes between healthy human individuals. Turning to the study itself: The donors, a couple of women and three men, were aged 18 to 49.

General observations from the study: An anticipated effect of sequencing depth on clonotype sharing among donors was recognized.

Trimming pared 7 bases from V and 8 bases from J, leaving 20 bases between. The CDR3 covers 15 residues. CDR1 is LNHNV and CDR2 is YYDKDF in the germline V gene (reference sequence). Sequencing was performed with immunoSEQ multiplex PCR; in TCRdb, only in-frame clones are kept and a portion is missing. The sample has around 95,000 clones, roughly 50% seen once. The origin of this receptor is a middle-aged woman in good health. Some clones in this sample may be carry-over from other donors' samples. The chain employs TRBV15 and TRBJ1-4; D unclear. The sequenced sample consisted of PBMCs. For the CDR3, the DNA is TGTGCCACCACCGAGCACCGGGCCTCGGGAGAAAAACTGTTTTTT. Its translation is CATTEHRASGEKLFF.